The subject of this entry is one T cell receptor beta chain. Its antigen is not known. This sample stems from a study of Graves' ophthalmopathy and Graves' hyperthyroidism. Trimming removed 4 bases from V and 4 bases from J, with 10 bases in between. Germline V CDR1 and CDR2: MNHEY, SMNVEV (reference sequence). The CDR3 is 13 residues long. Study-wide findings and caveats: With approximately 90% sensitivity and roughly 76% specificity, a 13-signature model separated ophthalmopathy from stable hyperthyroidism.

Amplification targeted the TCR beta CDR3 regions, with RNA transcripts as the source material. HTBI primers served in a first-round RT-PCR, which a second-round multiplex PCR followed. TCRdb re-derived calls from the multiplex PCR reads in MiXCR, one entry per CDR3 protein. The data hold about 1.1 million distinct CDR3 sequences, with 35% to 40% observed a single time. Patients were left out if they had other autoimmune diseases, uncontrolled infections, pregnancy or lactation. Sequenced: peripheral blood or thyroid tissue (not recorded which). This clonotype was sampled from an adult man with Graves' hyperthyroidism. The chain joins TRBV27 to TRBJ1-2; D is uncertain. The CDR3 is CASSYSSAYGYTF. In nucleotides, the CDR3 is TGTGCCAGCAGTTATTCGTCGGCCTATGGCTACACCTTC.